This is a list of T cell receptor beta chains from one sample in a study of prognosis after radiotherapy for stage I lung cancer. TCRdb recomputed calls from the multiplex PCR reads with MiXCR, one row per CDR3 protein. The sample contains about 16,000 distinct CDR3 sequences, around 30% of which appear only once. Source: PBMCs, taken before or after stereotactic body radiation therapy (not recorded which). These receptors were collected from a donor at least 50 years old with non-small cell lung cancer. The CDR3 runs from the conserved cysteine through the conserved F or W. The D gene is left open where the match is weak. The listing skips clone size in some rows; elsewhere it reads once, few, many or a size class.

clone size,CDR3 length,D gene,J gene,V gene,CDR3 DNA,CDR3 protein
few,15,NA,TRBJ2-7,TRBV5-4,TGTGCCAGCAGCTTTATGGGAGCAGGTGGCTACGAGCAGTACTTC,CASSFMGAGGYEQYF
medium-sized,15,TRBD2,TRBJ2-1,TRBV20-1,TGCAGTGCTAGATCCGAGCGGGAGTCTTACAATGAGCAGTTCTTC,CSARSERESYNEQFF
many,16,TRBD2,TRBJ2-3,TRBV3-1,TGTGCCAGCAGCCAAAGGGCGGGAGCAGACTCAGATACGCAGTATTTT,CASSQRAGADSDTQYF
many,13,NA,TRBJ2-3,TRBV29-1,TGCAGCGCCGTCCCAGGGAGCACAGATTCGCAGTATTTT,CSAVPGSTDSQYF
medium-sized,16,NA,TRBJ2-3,TRBV6-4,TGTGCCAGCAGTGACTCTGGGGGCGAGGGCACAGATACGCAGTATTTT,CASSDSGGEGTDTQYF
many,17,TRBD2,TRBJ2-1,TRBV20-1,TGCAGTGCTAGGCCCCCTAGCGGGAGCTTAGTTGTCGATGAGCAGTTCTTC,CSARPPSGSLVVDEQFF
many,13,NA,TRBJ1-2,TRBV5-6,TGTGCCAGCAGCTTGGCGGGGCCGGGGGGCTACACCTTC,CASSLAGPGGYTF
NA,16,TRBD2,TRBJ2-3,TRBV2,TGTGCCAGCATCACAGGACTAGTCCCCAACACAGATACGCAGTATTTT,CASITGLVPNTDTQYF
many,14,TRBD2,TRBJ2-7,TRBV7-9,TGTGCCAGCAGCTTAGCGGGGACTAGCTACGAGCAGTACTTC,CASSLAGTSYEQYF
many,14,NA,TRBJ2-2,TRBV18,TGTGCCAGCTCACCTGGAGGGAACACCGGGGAGCTGTTTTTT,CASSPGGNTGELFF
NA,16,NA,TRBJ2-5,TRBV7-2,TGTGTCAGCAGCTTATACTCAGGGGCAGGTTTAGAGACCCAGTACTTC,CVSSLYSGAGLETQYF
NA,14,NA,TRBJ2-1,TRBV20-1,TGCAGTGCTAGAGCGGTACTCACTTGGGATGAGCAGTTCTTC,CSARAVLTWDEQFF
many,12,NA,TRBJ2-3,TRBV29-1,TGCAGCGTTGAGAAGTACACAGATACGCAGTATTTT,CSVEKYTDTQYF
NA,17,NA,TRBJ2-7,TRBV5-1,TGCGCCAGCAGCCCGGGATATGGACAGCATAACTCCTACGAGCAGTACTTC,CASSPGYGQHNSYEQYF
many,15,TRBD2,TRBJ2-7,TRBV13,TGTGCCAGCAGCTTATCGGCTAGCGGCTCCTACGAGCAGTACTTC,CASSLSASGSYEQYF
many,15,TRBD1,TRBJ2-1,TRBV10-3,TGTGCCATCAGTAGGGACAGGGGGGGATACAATGAGCAGTTCTTC,CAISRDRGGYNEQFF
many,17,TRBD2,TRBJ2-5,TRBV5-1,TGCGCCAGCAGGCCCGGAAGCGGGATTGTGTACCAAGAGACCCAGTACTTC,CASRPGSGIVYQETQYF
NA,16,NA,TRBJ2-1,TRBV2,TGTGCCAGCAGTGAACCAATGACGGTAGTGCCCGATGAGCAGTTCTTC,CASSEPMTVVPDEQFF
many,9,NA,TRBJ1-6,TRBV9,TGTGCCAGCGGCTCACCCCTCCACTTT,CASGSPLHF
many,13,NA,TRBJ1-6,TRBV3-1,TGTGCCAGCAGCAACCAGGATAATTCACCCCTCCACTTT,CASSNQDNSPLHF
few,20,TRBD1,TRBJ2-1,TRBV6-1,TGTGCCAGCAGACCAAGGGGACAGGGTATAACCTTAAGCTCCTACAATGAGCAGTTCTTC,CASRPRGQGITLSSYNEQFF
medium-sized,14,NA,TRBJ1-6,TRBV6-1,TGTGCCAGCATAATTGACGGGAAAAATTCACCCCTCCACTTT,CASIIDGKNSPLHF
NA,15,NA,TRBJ2-7,TRBV15,TGTGCGACCAGCAGGGGGGGGAAAGGTTTCTACGAGCAGTACTTC,CATSRGGKGFYEQYF
many,13,NA,TRBJ1-1,TRBV11-2,TGTGCCAGCAGCCTTTATATGAACACTGAAGCTTTCTTT,CASSLYMNTEAFF
NA,16,TRBD2,TRBJ2-3,TRBV6-5,TGTGCCAGCAGTTACTCCGGTACTAGCGAGTGTGATACGCAGTATTTT,CASSYSGTSECDTQYF
many,13,TRBD1,TRBJ2-5,TRBV2,TGTGCCAGCCGCCAGGGGGCGCAGGAGACCCAGTACTTC,CASRQGAQETQYF
many,14,TRBD1,TRBJ1-1,TRBV19,TGTGCCAGTAGTTCGGGACAGATGAACACTGAAGCTTTCTTT,CASSSGQMNTEAFF
NA,13,NA,TRBJ2-7,TRBV20-1,TGCATTGCTATTCGGACAGAAACCTACGAGCAGTACTTC,CIAIRTETYEQYF
many,15,TRBD2,TRBJ2-3,TRBV5-4,TGTGCCAGCAGCCTAGAGCGGGGGAGGGGCTATACGCAGTATTTT,CASSLERGRGYTQYF
medium-sized,13,TRBD2,TRBJ2-1,TRBV6-1,TGTGCCAGCCGGGGGGACTTTTACAATGAGCAGTTCTTC,CASRGDFYNEQFF
many,15,NA,TRBJ2-4,TRBV5-1,TGCGCCAGCAGCTTGACTGGAGGAGCCAAAAACATTCAGTACTTC,CASSLTGGAKNIQYF
many,15,TRBD1,TRBJ1-2,TRBV30,TGTGCCTGGAGGGGTCTACAGGGGGAGAACTATGGCTACACCTTC,CAWRGLQGENYGYTF
many,14,NA,TRBJ2-4,TRBV5-1,TGCGCCAGCGGCTTAGGCATAGCCAAAAACATTCAGTACTTC,CASGLGIAKNIQYF
NA,16,TRBD2,TRBJ2-5,TRBV20-1,TGCAGTTCTCCTAGACTAGCGGGAACTGGGGGTGAGACCCAGTACTTC,CSSPRLAGTGGETQYF
many,15,NA,TRBJ2-7,TRBV27,TGTGCCAGCAGTTTCGTCGCGGGGAGCCATTACGAGCAGTACTTC,CASSFVAGSHYEQYF
many,14,NA,TRBJ2-4,TRBV20-1,TGCAGTGCTAGAGATCCCGCAGACAAAAACATTCAGTACTTC,CSARDPADKNIQYF
many,18,TRBD2,TRBJ2-3,TRBV4-2,TGTGCCAGCAGCCAAGATCCCGGGACTAGCGGGGGGGCAGATACGCAGTATTTT,CASSQDPGTSGGADTQYF
NA,17,TRBD1,TRBJ1-2,TRBV10-3,TGTGCCATCAGTGGGAGGGGACAGGGGGGAACTAACTATGGCTACACCTTC,CAISGRGQGGTNYGYTF
many,14,NA,TRBJ2-5,TRBV6-2/TRBV6-3,TGTGCCAGCAGTCCCGAGGGCTTTGGGGGGACCCAGTACTTC,CASSPEGFGGTQYF
NA,18,NA,TRBJ2-7,TRBV4-1,TGCGCCAGCAGCCAAGACGTGCCATGGTTCGGGACTTCCTACGAGCAGTACTTC,CASSQDVPWFGTSYEQYF